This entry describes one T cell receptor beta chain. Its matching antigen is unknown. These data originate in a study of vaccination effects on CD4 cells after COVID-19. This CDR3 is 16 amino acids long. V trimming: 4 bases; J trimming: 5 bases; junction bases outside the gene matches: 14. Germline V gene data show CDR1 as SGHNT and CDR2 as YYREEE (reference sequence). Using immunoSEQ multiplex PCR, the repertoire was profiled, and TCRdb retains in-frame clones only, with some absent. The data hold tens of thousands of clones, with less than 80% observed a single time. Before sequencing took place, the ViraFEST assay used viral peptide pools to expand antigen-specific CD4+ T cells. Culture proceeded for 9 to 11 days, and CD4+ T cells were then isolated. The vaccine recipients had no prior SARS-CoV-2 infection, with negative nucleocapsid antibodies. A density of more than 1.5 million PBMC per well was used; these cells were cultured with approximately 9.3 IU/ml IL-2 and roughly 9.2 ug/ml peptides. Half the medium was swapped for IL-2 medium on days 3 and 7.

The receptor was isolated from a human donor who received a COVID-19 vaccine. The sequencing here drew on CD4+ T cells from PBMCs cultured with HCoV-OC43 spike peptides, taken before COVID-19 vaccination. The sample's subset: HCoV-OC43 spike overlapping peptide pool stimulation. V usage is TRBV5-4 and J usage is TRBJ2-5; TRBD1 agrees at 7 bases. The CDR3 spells CASSLSTGKFLETQYF. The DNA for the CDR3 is TGTGCCAGCAGCCTTTCGACAGGGAAGTTCTTGGAGACCCAGTACTTC.